The present TCR beta chain was sequenced within a study of CD8 T cells in ankylosing spondylitis. Study outcomes and limitations: A TCR beta motif made of fewer than ten highly homologous variants seemed typical of ankylosing spondylitis blood.

Details on this clonotype: What it recognizes is unknown.

The V and J ends lost 1 base and 2 bases respectively, with 12 bases between them. CDR1 is SGHTA and CDR2 is FQGNSA in the germline V gene. This CDR3 has 15 amino acids. From the 5' RACE reads, TCRdb called clonotypes with MiXCR, one entry per CDR3 protein. The table includes fewer than 550,000 distinct CDR3 sequences, roughly 5% detected once. Sequencing input: blood, either unsorted or a sorted T cell fraction (not recorded which). This clonotype was obtained from a male donor with ankylosing spondylitis. The rearrangement uses TRBV7-2 and TRBJ2-7; a possible D gene is TRBD1 (6 bases). The CDR3 DNA sequence: TGTGCCAGCAGCTTAGTGGCAGGGGATGCCTACGAGCAGTACTTC. It specifies CASSLVAGDAYEQYF.